A single sample gave rise to the 4 T cell receptor beta chains below, sequenced in a study of blood T cell repertoires in COVID-19. Data came from immunoSEQ multiplex PCR; TCRdb stores just in-frame clones and leaves some out. The table includes fewer than 250,000 clones, 86% detected once. The sequenced sample was peripheral blood. Receptor source: a woman of 80 years or more with COVID-19, enrolled during active disease.

This chain links TRBV12-3 or TRBV12-4 with TRBJ2-1; TRBD2 is a possible D gene (7 bases). The CDR3 is made up of 13 amino acids. V lost 5 bases, J lost 4 bases, and 9 bases lay in between. The CDR3 region has the DNA TGTGCCAGCAGTAAGGGGGGGTACAATGAGCAGTTCTTC. Its translation is CASSKGGYNEQFF.

CDR3 loop: CSVAYNEQFF. The CDR3 DNA reads as TGCAGCGTTGCTTACAATGAGCAGTTCTTC. The rearrangement links TRBV29-1 to TRBJ2-1; no clear D gene. With 4 bases removed from V and 4 bases from J, the gap between germline ends came to 2 bases. From germline, CDR1 is SQVTM and CDR2 ANQGSEA. The CDR3 is 10 residues long.

The rearrangement joins TRBV7-9 to TRBJ2-2; tentative D call: TRBD2 (7 bases). This CDR3 contains 18 residues. V was trimmed by 7 bases and J by 5 bases, leaving 26 bases between them. Germline CDR1 and CDR2: SEHNR and FQNEAQ (reference sequence). The CDR3 region has the DNA TGTGCCAGCACTTCCCGGGGGGCGGGGGCCCTGAAGACCGGGGAGCTGTTTTTT. It yields the protein CASTSRGAGALKTGELFF.

The CDR3 loop reads CASSLGQGLQYEQFF. For the CDR3, the DNA is TGTGCCAGCAGCTTGGGACAGGGGTTACAATATGAGCAGTTCTTC. The rearrangement links TRBV7-2 to TRBJ2-1, with 10 bases matching TRBD1. V was clipped by 3 bases and J by 8 bases; unmatched bases: 7. In germline, CDR1 is SGHTA, CDR2 FQGNSA. The CDR3 is made up of 15 amino acids.